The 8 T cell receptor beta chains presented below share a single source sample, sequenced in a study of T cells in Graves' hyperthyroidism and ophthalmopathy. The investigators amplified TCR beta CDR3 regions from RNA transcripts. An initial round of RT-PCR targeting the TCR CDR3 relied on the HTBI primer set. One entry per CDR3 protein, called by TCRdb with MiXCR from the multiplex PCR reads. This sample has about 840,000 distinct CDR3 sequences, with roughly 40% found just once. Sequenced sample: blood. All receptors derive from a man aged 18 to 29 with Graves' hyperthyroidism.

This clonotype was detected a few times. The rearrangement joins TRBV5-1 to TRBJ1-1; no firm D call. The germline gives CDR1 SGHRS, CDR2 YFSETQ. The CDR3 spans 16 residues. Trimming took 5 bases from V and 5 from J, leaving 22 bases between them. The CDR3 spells CASSESSKGPQTEAFF. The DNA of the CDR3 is TGCGCCAGCAGTGAAAGTAGTAAGGGTCCGCAAACTGAAGCTTTCTTT.

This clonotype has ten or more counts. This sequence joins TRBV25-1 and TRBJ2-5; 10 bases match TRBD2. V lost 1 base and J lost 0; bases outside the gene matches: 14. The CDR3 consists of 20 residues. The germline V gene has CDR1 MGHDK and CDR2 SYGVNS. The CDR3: CASSEWRLAGSALYQETQYF. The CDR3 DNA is TGTGCCAGCAGTGAATGGAGACTAGCGGGTTCCGCCCTTTACCAAGAGACCCAGTACTTC.

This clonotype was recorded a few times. The CDR3 nucleotides read TGCAGCGTTGACGGCCCCCCAGGGGGGGGGAACACTGAAGCTTTCTTT. Its translation: CSVDGPPGGGNTEAFF. V is TRBV29-1 and J is TRBJ1-1, with 7 bases lining up with TRBD1. Per the germline V gene, CDR1 is SQVTM and CDR2 is ANQGSEA. The CDR3 extends over 16 amino acids. J lost 1 base, V lost 3 bases, and 11 bases had no gene match.

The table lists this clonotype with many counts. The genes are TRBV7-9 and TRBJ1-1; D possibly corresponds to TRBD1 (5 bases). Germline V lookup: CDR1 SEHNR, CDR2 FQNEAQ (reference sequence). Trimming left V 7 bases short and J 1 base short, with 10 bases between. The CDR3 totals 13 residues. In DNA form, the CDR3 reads TGTGCCAGCATCCGCCAGGGGAACACTGAAGCTTTCTTT. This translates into CASIRQGNTEAFF.

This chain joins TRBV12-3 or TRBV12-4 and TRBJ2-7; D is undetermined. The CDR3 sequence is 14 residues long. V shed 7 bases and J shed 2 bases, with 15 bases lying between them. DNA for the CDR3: TGTGCCAGCACCCTGACCTCTCGGGCCTACGAGCAGTACTTC. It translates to CASTLTSRAYEQYF.

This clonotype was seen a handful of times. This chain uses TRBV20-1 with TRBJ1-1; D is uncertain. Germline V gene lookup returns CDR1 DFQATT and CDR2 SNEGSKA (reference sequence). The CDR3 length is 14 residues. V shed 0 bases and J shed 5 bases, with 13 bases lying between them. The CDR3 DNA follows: TGCAGTGCTAGAGATGGGCCCCCCGGGACTGAAGCTTTCTTT. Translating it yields CSARDGPPGTEAFF.

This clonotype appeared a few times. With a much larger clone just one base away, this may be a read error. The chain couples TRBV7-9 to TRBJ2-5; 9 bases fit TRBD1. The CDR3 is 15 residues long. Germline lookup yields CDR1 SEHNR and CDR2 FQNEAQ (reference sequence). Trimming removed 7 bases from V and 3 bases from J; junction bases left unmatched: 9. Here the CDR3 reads CASTNRGLGEETQYF. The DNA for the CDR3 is TGTGCCAGCACCAACAGGGGGCTAGGCGAAGAGACCCAGTACTTC.

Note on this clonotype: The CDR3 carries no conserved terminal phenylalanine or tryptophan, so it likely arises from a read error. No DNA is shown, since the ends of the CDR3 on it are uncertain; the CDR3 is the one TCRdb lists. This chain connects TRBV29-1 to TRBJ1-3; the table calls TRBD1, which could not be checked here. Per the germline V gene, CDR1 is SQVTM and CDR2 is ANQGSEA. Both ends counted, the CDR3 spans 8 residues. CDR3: CSVRQGRT.